Below are 22 T cell receptor beta chains sequenced from a single sample in a study of cytomegalovirus exposure and HLA in healthy donors. The PCR was carried out with 60 Vbeta primers and 13 Jbeta primers. The table came from immunoSEQ multiplex PCR; TCRdb's copy has only in-frame clones and leaves some out. The repertoire table contains some 130,000 clones. The sequenced material came from PBMCs. The receptors were gathered from a woman aged 55-70 years in good health and CMV-seronegative.

The chain combines TRBV11-1 with TRBJ2-7; 10 positions match TRBD1. This CDR3 contains 16 residues. J gave up 6 bases and V 5 bases, and 13 bases lay outside the gene matches. CDR1 is SGHAT and CDR2 is FQDESV in the germline V gene (reference sequence). The chain's CDR3 is CASSLLAGQGIREQYF. The CDR3 bases are TGTGCCAGCAGCCTACTCGCGGGACAGGGGATCCGCGAGCAGTACTTC.

The chain is built from TRBV7-3 and TRBJ2-1, with 9 bases lining up with TRBD1. This CDR3 contains 17 residues. The V gene end was trimmed by 2 bases and the J gene end by 5 bases; junction bases not matched to a gene: 10. Germline loops: CDR1 SGHTA, CDR2 FQGTGA. The DNA of the CDR3 is TGTGCCAGCAGCTTAGGACCACAGGGGGCTGGGCACAATGAGCAGTTCTTC. It specifies CASSLGPQGAGHNEQFF.

The chain joins TRBV10-3 to TRBJ2-7; TRBD2 might be the D (7 bases). The germline V and J ends were trimmed by 0 bases and 5 bases, with 14 bases remaining between them. Germline V gene data show CDR1 as ENHRY and CDR2 as SYGVKD. There are 15 residues in the CDR3. The CDR3 coding sequence is TGTGCCATCAGTGAGTCGAGGGGGGGTCCGCACGAGCAGTACTTC. Amino acids: CAISESRGGPHEQYF.

The gene calls are TRBV6-4 and TRBJ1-1; no firm D call. There are 15 residues in the CDR3. V lost 6 bases and J lost 3, with 17 bases in between. In germline, CDR1 is MRHNA, CDR2 SNTAGT. The CDR3 DNA is TGTGCCAGCAGGCAAAGCGCGGGGTGGGACACTGAAGCTTTCTTT. Encoded protein: CASRQSAGWDTEAFF.

The gene calls are TRBV5-1 and TRBJ2-3, with a weak D call TRBD2 (5 bases). Germline CDR1 reads SGHRS; CDR2 reads YFSETQ. Trimming stripped 4 bases from V and 3 bases from J, with 12 bases between. There are 14 residues in the CDR3. The CDR3 DNA sequence: TGCGCCAGCAGCCCACGGACTGGAACAGATACGCAGTATTTT. This encodes CASSPRTGTDTQYF.

The chain combines TRBV2 with TRBJ2-3, with D possibly TRBD2 on 7 matching bases. CDR3 length equals 16 residues. The germline V gene has CDR1 SNHLY and CDR2 FYNNEI. V was shortened by 1 base and J by 1 base, with 12 bases between the two germline ends. The CDR3 reads CASSEEGGVGTDTQYF. DNA of the CDR3: TGTGCCAGCAGTGAAGAGGGGGGGGTGGGCACAGATACGCAGTATTTT.

The chain employs TRBV7-9 and TRBJ2-7; 7 nucleotides match TRBD2. The V segment lost 7 bases and the J segment 6 bases; nucleotides outside the gene matches: 6. This CDR3 is built from 12 residues. Germline V CDR1 and CDR2: SEHNR, FQNEAQ (reference sequence). The CDR3 DNA sequence: TGTGCCAGCAAGGCTCCGGGGGGCGAGCAGTACTTC. Translation gives CASKAPGGEQYF.

The J gene is TRBJ1-2, the V gene TRBV5-5, with a weak D call TRBD1 (5 bases). V was shortened by 3 bases and J by 2 bases, with 11 bases between the two germline ends. There are 14 residues in the CDR3. Germline V CDR1 and CDR2: SGHKS, YYEKEE (reference sequence). The CDR3 DNA follows: TGTGCCAGCAGCTCCGAGAAGGGGAACTATGGCTACACCTTC. It encodes CASSSEKGNYGYTF.

This chain connects TRBV6-6 to TRBJ1-2; 7 nucleotides align to TRBD1. The CDR3 spans 14 residues. Trimming removed 11 bases from V and 4 bases from J; junction bases left unmatched: 13. Looked up from germline, CDR1 is MNHNY and CDR2 is SVGAGI (reference sequence). This chain's CDR3 is CASDASTGAYGYTF. CDR3 DNA sequence: TGTGCCTCGGACGCCTCAACAGGGGCCTATGGCTACACCTTC.

The V gene is TRBV10-1, the J gene TRBJ2-2; D gene ambiguous. V shed 2 bases and J shed 3 bases, with 4 bases lying between them. The CDR3 loop spans 13 amino acids. Looked up from germline, CDR1 is WNHNN and CDR2 is SYGVQD (reference sequence). CDR3 bases: TGCGCCAGCAGTGAGACAGACACCGGGGAGCTGTTTTTT. Translation: CASSETDTGELFF.

This chain joins TRBV5-5 and TRBJ2-7, with D maybe TRBD1 (5 bases). Looked up from germline, CDR1 is SGHKS and CDR2 is YYEKEE (reference sequence). The CDR3 totals 15 residues. Deletions cut 4 bases from V and 1 base from J, with 15 bases between. CDR3 residues: CASSPATAVSYEQYF. Written as DNA, the CDR3 is TGTGCCAGCAGCCCGGCGACAGCAGTTTCCTACGAGCAGTACTTC. Full variable domain (outside the CDR3, taken from reference TRBV5-5 and TRBJ2-7): DAGVTQSPTHLIKTRGQQVTLRCSPISGHKSVSWYQQVLGQGPQFIFQYYEKEERGRGNFPDRFSARQFPNYSSELNVNALLLGDSALYLCASSPATAVSYEQYFGPGTRLTVT.

The rearrangement uses TRBV28 and TRBJ1-2, with TRBD1 identical over 9 bases. This CDR3 contains 14 residues. Trimming at V came to 6 bases and at J to 8 bases, leaving 10 bases not matched to a gene. Germline CDR1 reads MDHEN; CDR2 reads SYDVKM. CDR3 amino acids: CASSGADRGGGYTF. The CDR3 bases are TGTGCCAGCAGCGGGGCGGACAGGGGAGGGGGCTACACCTTC.

J is TRBJ2-3 and V is TRBV6-6, with D possibly being TRBD2 (6 bases). Germline loops: CDR1 MNHNY, CDR2 SVGAGI (reference sequence). The CDR3 is 15 amino acids. Between the trimmed V and J ends, which lost 6 bases and 0 bases, there was a span of 13 bases. Written as DNA, the CDR3 is TGTGCCAGCAGCGGGGGACCACCTAGCACAGATACGCAGTATTTT. Its protein is CASSGGPPSTDTQYF.

The chain uses TRBV7-3 and TRBJ2-3; weak D call: TRBD1 (6 bases). Trimming left V 2 bases short and J 2 bases short, with 11 bases between. Germline CDR1 reads SGHTA; CDR2 reads FQGTGA. The CDR3 length is 15 residues. The CDR3 spells CASSLGAGATDTQYF. The CDR3 nucleotides read TGTGCCAGCAGCTTAGGGGCAGGGGCCACAGATACGCAGTATTTT.

The CDR3 nucleotides are TGTGCCACCAGCTTTGGGGGGGCAAGGACGGAGACCCAGTACTTC. Translation gives CATSFGGARTETQYF. The chain uses TRBV15 and TRBJ2-5; tentatively, D is TRBD2 (7 bases). Germline V gene sequence: CDR1 LNHNV, CDR2 YYDKDF (reference sequence). This CDR3 region has 15 residues. With 5 bases removed from V and 5 bases from J, the gap between germline ends came to 18 bases.

CDR3 in amino acids: CASSPGGGPYNEQFF. CDR3 bases: TGTGCCAGCAGCCCGGGGGGCGGGCCCTACAATGAGCAGTTCTTC. J is TRBJ2-1 and V is TRBV5-6; D is perhaps TRBD2 (7 bases). The CDR3 has 15 amino acids. V gave up 4 bases and J gave up 2 bases, with 13 bases separating them. Germline loops: CDR1 SGHDT, CDR2 YYEEEE.

This rearrangement joins TRBV5-6 to TRBJ2-5; possibly TRBD1 for D (6 bases). Trimming took off 1 base at V and 1 base at J, with 8 bases between the two ends. Germline-derived CDR1 and CDR2 are SGHDT and YYEEEE. This CDR3 is 14 amino acids long. The CDR3 DNA reads as TGTGCCAGCAGCTTGACGACAGGCCAAGAGACCCAGTACTTC. It yields the protein CASSLTTGQETQYF.

The chain couples TRBV5-1 to TRBJ1-4; perhaps TRBD1 as D (6 bases). The CDR3 runs 16 residues. Germline V gene lookup returns CDR1 SGHRS and CDR2 YFSETQ. Trimming left V 1 base short and J 3 bases short, with 13 bases between. In DNA form, the CDR3 reads TGCGCCAGCAGCTTGAGGGGGATGGGAGCTAATGAAAAACTGTTTTTT. Translation gives CASSLRGMGANEKLFF.

The chain is built from TRBV6-9 and TRBJ1-3; 7 bases align to TRBD1. The junction had 10 bases not matched to a gene; V was cut back by 4 bases and J by 4 bases. The CDR3 length is 16 residues. CDR1 and CDR2 from the germline V gene are MNHGY and SVAAGI. As DNA, the CDR3 is TGTGCCAGCAGTTGCAAGGAGGGGGCCCAAGGAAACACCATATATTTT. It encodes CASSCKEGAQGNTIYF.

V gene TRBV29-1 combines with J gene TRBJ2-7, with D maybe TRBD2 (6 bases). V lost 3 bases and J lost 5, with 14 bases in between. This CDR3 is built from 13 residues. Germline CDR1 reads SQVTM; CDR2 reads ANQGSEA. The DNA for the CDR3 is TGCAGCGTTGAGGGCGGGAAGGGTAACGAGCAGTACTTC. This sequence encodes CSVEGGKGNEQYF.

The chain recombines TRBV2 with TRBJ2-2; 10 nucleotides agree with TRBD2. Germline-derived CDR1 and CDR2 are SNHLY and FYNNEI. V was pared by 5 bases and J by 5 bases, with 8 bases of the junction left unmatched. The CDR3 length is 16 residues. The CDR3 nucleotides read TGTGCCAGCAGTTCCAGCGGGGGGGCGGTTACCGGGGAGCTGTTTTTT. Translated, it gives CASSSSGGAVTGELFF.

The J gene is TRBJ1-3, the V gene TRBV2; D remains unclear. The V and J ends lost 8 bases and 2 bases respectively, with 13 bases between them. The CDR3 is 14 amino acids. CDR1 and CDR2 from the germline V gene are SNHLY and FYNNEI. The CDR3 nucleotides are TGTGCCAGCTCCTCCTCGCAGGCTGGAAACACCATATATTTT. Its protein product is CASSSSQAGNTIYF.